These 24 T cell receptor beta chains came from one sample sequenced in a study of monozygotic twins with inflammatory bowel disease. TCRdb reanalyzed the 5' RACE reads, giving one entry per CDR3 protein sequence and no DNA. The sample spans some 330,000 distinct CDR3 sequences; the ten largest clones claim 5.6%. The sample was blood. The receptors come from a human donor with ulcerative colitis or Crohn's disease, or a healthy co-twin of an affected twin (not recorded which).

The V gene is TRBV7-2, the J gene TRBJ2-7; TCRdb proposes TRBD2, but this gene call is untestable without DNA. The CDR3 has 15 amino acids. Germline V gene lookup returns CDR1 SGHTA and CDR2 FQGNSA. CDR3 amino acids: CASSQGLAGGLGQYF.

The genes are TRBV7-8 and TRBJ2-7; absent DNA, TCRdb's TRBD2 call cannot be checked. The CDR3 has 16 amino acids. Per the germline V gene, CDR1 is SGHVS and CDR2 is FQNEAQ. The CDR3 spells CASSRAGAAGDYEQYF.

This chain connects TRBV19 to TRBJ1-2. Germline V gene lookup returns CDR1 LNHDA and CDR2 SQIVND (reference sequence). There are 14 residues in the CDR3. Here the CDR3 reads CASSIGLRGYGYTF.

The gene calls are TRBV5-1 and TRBJ1-6; with no DNA, the TCRdb D assignment of TRBD1 cannot be verified. In germline, CDR1 is SGHRS, CDR2 YFSETQ. There are 13 residues in the CDR3. CDR3 region: CASSGAFNSPLHF.

The chain links TRBV15 to TRBJ2-7; the TCRdb call, TRBD1, lacks DNA for checking. The CDR3 consists of 15 residues. The germline gives CDR1 LNHNV, CDR2 YYDKDF (reference sequence). The CDR3 loop reads CATSKGTGGIYEQYF.

This rearrangement joins TRBV2 to TRBJ1-5; TCRdb's assignment of TRBD1 cannot be checked, as there is no DNA. The CDR3 is 15 residues long. Germline values: CDR1 SNHLY, CDR2 FYNNEI. The CDR3 region is CASTVFSGSDQPQHF. Full variable domain (rest looked up from reference TRBV2 and TRBJ1-5): EPEVTQTPSHQVTQMGQEVILRCVPISNHLYFYWYRQILGQKVEFLVSFYNNEISEKSEIFDDQFSVERPDGSNFTLKIRSTKLEDSAMYFCASTVFSGSDQPQHFGDGTRLSIL.

The chain has TRBV6-5 and TRBJ2-1; TCRdb gives TRBD1 as the D gene, but with no DNA this cannot be confirmed. The germline V gene has CDR1 MNHEY and CDR2 SVGAGI. The CDR3 contains 13 residues. The CDR3 protein is CASSWTGYNEQFF.

J is TRBJ1-2 and V is TRBV29-1; there is no DNA to check the TCRdb D call of TRBD1. The length of the CDR3 is 13 residues. Germline CDR1 and CDR2: SQVTM and ANQGSEA. The CDR3 spells CSVATGGNYGYTF.

This chain links TRBV5-1 with TRBJ2-6. This CDR3 region has 13 residues. Germline CDR1 and CDR2: SGHRS and YFSETQ. The CDR3 protein is CASSISWANVLTF.

The J gene is TRBJ2-1, the V gene TRBV20-1; as DNA is missing, the TRBD2 call by TCRdb cannot be tested. Germline V gene data show CDR1 as DFQATT and CDR2 as SNEGSKA (reference sequence). The CDR3 totals 14 residues. CDR3 protein: CSARPGTSSNEQFF.

This chain joins TRBV7-3 and TRBJ2-5; as DNA is missing, the TRBD1 call by TCRdb cannot be tested. The CDR3 extends over 14 amino acids. Germline V CDR1 and CDR2: SGHTA, FQGTGA. Here the CDR3 reads CASSQQGVQETQYF.

The chain employs TRBV5-1 and TRBJ2-5; TCRdb names TRBD2, which stays unverified in the absence of DNA. Germline V gene data show CDR1 as SGHRS and CDR2 as YFSETQ. The CDR3 is made up of 15 amino acids. The CDR3 here is CASSPLPLQGETQYF.

V usage is TRBV24-1 and J usage is TRBJ2-3; TCRdb outputs TRBD1, but without DNA this stays unchecked. This CDR3 comprises 17 residues. Germline assignment: CDR1 KGHDR and CDR2 SFDVKD. CDR3 amino acids: CATSDPSVGGGTDTQYF.

The genes are TRBV13 and TRBJ2-2. The germline gives CDR1 PRHDT, CDR2 FYEKMQ (reference sequence). This CDR3 is 14 amino acids long. This chain's CDR3 is CASSLRVGAGELFF.

The rearrangement joins TRBV6-2 or TRBV6-3 to TRBJ1-1. The CDR3 runs to 14 residues. The germline CDR1 and CDR2 sequences are MNHEY and SVGEGT. The CDR3 loop is CASSARGGRPEAFF.

J is TRBJ2-5 and V is TRBV15; TCRdb's D call, TRBD1, is unchecked because there is no DNA. CDR1 and CDR2 (germline): LNHNV, YYDKDF (reference sequence). The CDR3 is 15 residues long. The CDR3 spells CATTLYDRGLQTQYF.

The J gene is TRBJ1-5, the V gene TRBV12-3 or TRBV12-4; TCRdb lists TRBD1, though no DNA is available to test this call. The CDR3 runs 14 residues. The CDR3 region is CASSFSPGEKPQHF.

The chain uses TRBV7-2 and TRBJ2-3; TCRdb returns TRBD2, unconfirmable since there is no DNA. Germline loops: CDR1 SGHTA, CDR2 FQGNSA. The CDR3 length is 17 residues. The CDR3 sequence: CASSLMSSGGVTDTQYF.

The CDR3 loop reads CASSSTARLGNEQFF. The V call is TRBV5-1, the J call TRBJ2-1. The CDR3 is 15 amino acids. Germline values: CDR1 SGHRS, CDR2 YFSETQ.

The chain links TRBV9 to TRBJ1-3. Germline CDR1 is SGDLS and CDR2 is YYNGEE. The CDR3 is 16 residues long. CDR3 region: CASSVRDLGRADTIYF.

The chain uses TRBV2 and TRBJ2-4; TCRdb's D call, TRBD1, is unchecked because there is no DNA. The CDR3 is 16 amino acids. Germline V gene data show CDR1 as SNHLY and CDR2 as FYNNEI. CDR3 in amino acids: CASTGGRGGAKNIQYF.

The chain employs TRBV12-3 or TRBV12-4 and TRBJ1-5; the TCRdb D gene call, TRBD1, has no DNA to confirm it. The CDR3 has 13 amino acids. The CDR3 loop is CASRQQGGQPQHF.

The chain joins TRBV3-1 to TRBJ2-1; TCRdb proposes TRBD2, but this gene call is untestable without DNA. The CDR3 is 17 residues long. Germline V gives CDR1 LGHDT, CDR2 YNNKEL (reference sequence). CDR3 in amino acids: CASSQDRGGVSYNEQFF.

The chain carries TRBV12-3 or TRBV12-4 and TRBJ1-4. This CDR3 is 13 amino acids long. The CDR3 here is CASRRALGEKLFF.